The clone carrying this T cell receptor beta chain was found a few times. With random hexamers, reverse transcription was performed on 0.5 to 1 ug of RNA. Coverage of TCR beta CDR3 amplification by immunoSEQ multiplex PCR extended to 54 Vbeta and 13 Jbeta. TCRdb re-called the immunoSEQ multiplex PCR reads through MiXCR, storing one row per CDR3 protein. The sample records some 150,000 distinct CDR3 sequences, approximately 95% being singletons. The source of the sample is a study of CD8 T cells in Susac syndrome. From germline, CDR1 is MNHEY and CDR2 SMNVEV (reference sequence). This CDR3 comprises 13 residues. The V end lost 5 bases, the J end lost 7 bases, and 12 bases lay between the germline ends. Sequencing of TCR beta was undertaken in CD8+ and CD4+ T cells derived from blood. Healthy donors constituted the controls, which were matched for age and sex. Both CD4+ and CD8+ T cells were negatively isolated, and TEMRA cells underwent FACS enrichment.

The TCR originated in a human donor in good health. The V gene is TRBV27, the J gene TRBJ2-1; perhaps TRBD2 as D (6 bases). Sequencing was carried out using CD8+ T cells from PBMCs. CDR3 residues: CASSPGTLNEQFF. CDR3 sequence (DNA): TGTGCCAGCAGTCCCGGGACTTTAAATGAGCAGTTCTTC.